The sequence of this TCR beta chain was determined in a study of human T cells and chemical hapten exposure. Germline V gene data show CDR1 as MRHNA and CDR2 as SNTAGT. V lost 7 bases to trimming and J lost 5 bases; unmatched junction nucleotides: 3. CDR3 size: 14 residues. Time point in this sample: patch test 2, 6 weeks after DPC sensitization. The treatment was: therapeutic diphenylcyclopropenone sensitization with weekly scalp DPC. Blood sampling preceded each patch test application. This clonotype was seen ten or more times. Its antigen is not identified. TCRdb reprocessed the RACE reads with MiXCR, giving one entry per CDR3 protein. This table has tens of thousands of distinct CDR3 sequences, approximately 9% appearing once. The study, taken as a whole, reports: The number of TCRs above 1 in 1000 frequency did not change after DPC sensitization.

The sequencing here drew on whole blood, taken in connection with sensitization to the hapten diphenylcyclopropenone (DPC). V gene TRBV6-4 combines with J gene TRBJ2-2, with 11 bases fitting TRBD2. This TCR was sampled from a woman between 40 and 50 years old with alopecia areata. Some clones in this sample may be carry-over from other donors' samples. The CDR3 loop is CASKRLAGTGELFF. In DNA, the CDR3 is TGTGCCAGCAAACGACTAGCGGGGACCGGGGAGCTGTTTTTT.